Detailed here is one TCR beta chain. Its antigen is currently unknown. Looked up from germline, CDR1 is SGHRS and CDR2 is YFSETQ. Trimming removed 1 base at V and 0 bases at J, with 11 bases between. The length of the CDR3 is 15 residues. Researchers amplified the TCR beta CDR3 regions from RNA transcripts. A first-round RT-PCR of the TCR CDR3 used the HTBI primer set. TCRdb reprocessed the multiplex PCR reads via MiXCR and lists one record per CDR3 protein. The table has under 350,000 distinct CDR3 sequences, about 15% seen once. This sample stems from a study of T cells in Graves' hyperthyroidism and ophthalmopathy. Study-wide points: Ophthalmopathy could be told apart from stable hyperthyroidism with a 13 V-J model. Ophthalmopathy was identified by the model a median around 6.9 months ahead of onset.

Each person with ophthalmopathy scored at least 3 on the Clinical Activity Score, reached NOSPECS grade 4 or higher, and had been ill under 3 months. The TCR comes from a woman aged 55-70 years with Graves' ophthalmopathy. Sequenced material: blood. The V call is TRBV5-1, the J call TRBJ2-7; tentative D call: TRBD2 (6 bases). CDR3 DNA sequence: TGCGCCAGCAGCTTGACTAGCCACAGCTCCTACGAGCAGTACTTC. Residues: CASSLTSHSSYEQYF.